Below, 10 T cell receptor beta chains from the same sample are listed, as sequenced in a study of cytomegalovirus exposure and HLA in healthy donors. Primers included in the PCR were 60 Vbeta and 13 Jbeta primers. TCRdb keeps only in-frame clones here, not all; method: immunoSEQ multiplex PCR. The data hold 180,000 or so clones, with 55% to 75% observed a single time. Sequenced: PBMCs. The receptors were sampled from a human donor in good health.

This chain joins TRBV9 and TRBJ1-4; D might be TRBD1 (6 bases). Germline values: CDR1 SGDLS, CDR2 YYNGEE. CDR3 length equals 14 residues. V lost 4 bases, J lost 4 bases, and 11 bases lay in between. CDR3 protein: CASSPGQINEKLFF. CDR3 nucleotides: TGTGCCAGCAGCCCTGGACAGATTAATGAAAAACTGTTTTTT.

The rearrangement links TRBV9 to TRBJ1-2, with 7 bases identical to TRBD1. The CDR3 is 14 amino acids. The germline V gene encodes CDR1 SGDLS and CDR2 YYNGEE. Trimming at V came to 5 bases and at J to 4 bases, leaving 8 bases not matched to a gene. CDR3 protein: CASSEDRRPYGYTF. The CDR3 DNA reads TGTGCCAGCAGTGAGGACAGGCGACCCTATGGCTACACCTTC.

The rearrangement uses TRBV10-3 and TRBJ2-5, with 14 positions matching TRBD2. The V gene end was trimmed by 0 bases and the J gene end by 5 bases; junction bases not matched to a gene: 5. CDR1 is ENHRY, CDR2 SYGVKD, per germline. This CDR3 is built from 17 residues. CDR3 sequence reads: CAISESGLAGDGETQYF. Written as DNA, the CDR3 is TGTGCCATCAGTGAGTCGGGACTAGCGGGGGACGGGGAGACCCAGTACTTC.

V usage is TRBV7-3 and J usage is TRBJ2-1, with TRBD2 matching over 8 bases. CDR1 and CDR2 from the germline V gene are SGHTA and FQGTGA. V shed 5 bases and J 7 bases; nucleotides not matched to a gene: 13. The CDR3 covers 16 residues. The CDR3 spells CASSPFGGGFSNEQFF. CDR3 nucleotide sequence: TGTGCCAGCAGCCCATTCGGGGGGGGCTTTTCGAATGAGCAGTTCTTC.

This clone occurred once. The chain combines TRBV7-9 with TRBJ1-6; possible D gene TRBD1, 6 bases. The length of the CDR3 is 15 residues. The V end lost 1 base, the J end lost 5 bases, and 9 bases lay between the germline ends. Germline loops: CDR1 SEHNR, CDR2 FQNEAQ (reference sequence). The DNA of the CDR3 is TGTGCCAGCAGCTTAGGGACAGCCCATAATTCACCCCTCCACTTT. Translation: CASSLGTAHNSPLHF.

This CDR3 is CAWRLQGARTKAFF. The CDR3 DNA sequence: TGTGCCTGGAGATTGCAGGGGGCTAGGACTAAAGCTTTCTTT. This rearrangement joins TRBV30 to TRBJ1-1, with 8 bases fitting TRBD1. CDR3 size: 14 residues. V was clipped by 3 bases and J by 9 bases; unmatched bases: 12. Germline CDR1 and CDR2: GTSNPN and SVGIG (reference sequence).

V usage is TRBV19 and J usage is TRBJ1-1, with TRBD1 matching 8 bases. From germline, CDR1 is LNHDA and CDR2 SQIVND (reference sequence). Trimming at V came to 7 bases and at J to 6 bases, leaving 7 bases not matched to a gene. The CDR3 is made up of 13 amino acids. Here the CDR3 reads CASNQGAIAEAFF. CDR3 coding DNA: TGTGCCAGTAATCAGGGGGCGATCGCTGAAGCTTTCTTT.

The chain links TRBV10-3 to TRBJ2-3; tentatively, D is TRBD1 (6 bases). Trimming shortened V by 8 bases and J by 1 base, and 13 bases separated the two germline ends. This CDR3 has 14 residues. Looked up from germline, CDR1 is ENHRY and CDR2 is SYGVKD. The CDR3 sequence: CAIYRGSGTDTQYF. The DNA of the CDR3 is TGTGCCATCTATAGGGGGTCCGGCACAGATACGCAGTATTTT.

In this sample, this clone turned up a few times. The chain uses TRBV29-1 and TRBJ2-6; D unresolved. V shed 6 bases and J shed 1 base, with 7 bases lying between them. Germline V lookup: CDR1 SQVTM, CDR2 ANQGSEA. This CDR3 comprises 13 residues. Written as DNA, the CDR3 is TGCAGCGTCACACAATCTGGGGCCAACGTCCTGACTTTC. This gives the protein CSVTQSGANVLTF.

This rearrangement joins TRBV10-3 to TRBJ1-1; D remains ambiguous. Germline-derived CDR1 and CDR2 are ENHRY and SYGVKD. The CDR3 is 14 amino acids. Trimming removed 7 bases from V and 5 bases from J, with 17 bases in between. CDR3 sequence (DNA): TGTGCCATCACGGGGATGGGGTTGGGTACTGAAGCTTTCTTT. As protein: CAITGMGLGTEAFF.